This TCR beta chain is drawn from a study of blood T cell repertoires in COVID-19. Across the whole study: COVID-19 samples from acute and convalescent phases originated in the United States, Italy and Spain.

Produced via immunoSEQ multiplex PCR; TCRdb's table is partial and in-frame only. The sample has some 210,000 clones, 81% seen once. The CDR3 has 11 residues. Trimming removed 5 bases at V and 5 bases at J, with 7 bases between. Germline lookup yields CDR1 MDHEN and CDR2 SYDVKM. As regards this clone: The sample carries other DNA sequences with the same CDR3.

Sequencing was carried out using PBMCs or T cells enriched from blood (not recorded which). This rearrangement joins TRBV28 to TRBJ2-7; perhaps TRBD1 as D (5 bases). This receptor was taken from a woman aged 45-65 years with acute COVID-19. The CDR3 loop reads CASSLRDEQYF. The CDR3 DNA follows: TGTGCCAGCAGTCTCAGGGACGAGCAGTACTTC.